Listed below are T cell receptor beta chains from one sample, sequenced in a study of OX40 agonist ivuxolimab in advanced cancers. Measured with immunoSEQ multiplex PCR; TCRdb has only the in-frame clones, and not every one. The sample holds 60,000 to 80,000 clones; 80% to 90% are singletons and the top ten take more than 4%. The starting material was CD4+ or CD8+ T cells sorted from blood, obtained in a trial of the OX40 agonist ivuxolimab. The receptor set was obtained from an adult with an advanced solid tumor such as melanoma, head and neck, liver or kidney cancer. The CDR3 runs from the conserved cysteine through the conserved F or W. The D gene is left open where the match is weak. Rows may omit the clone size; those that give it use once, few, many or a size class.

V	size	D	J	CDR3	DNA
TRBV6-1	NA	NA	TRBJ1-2	CASSLGYGYTF	TGTGCCAGCAGTCTGGGCTATGGCTACACCTTC
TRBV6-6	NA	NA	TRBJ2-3	CASSHRWGSTDTQYF	TGTGCCAGCAGCCATAGGTGGGGGTCCACAGATACGCAGTATTTT
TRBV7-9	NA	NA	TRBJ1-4	CASSLEGRSNEKLFF	TGTGCCAGCAGCTTAGAAGGGAGGAGTAATGAAAAACTGTTTTTT
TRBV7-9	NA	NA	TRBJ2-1	CASSLLARSYNEQFF	TGTGCCAGCAGCTTACTAGCGAGGTCCTACAATGAGCAGTTCTTC
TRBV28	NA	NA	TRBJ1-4	CASRTAAGDGNEKLFF	TGTGCCAGCAGAACCGCCGCGGGGGACGGTAATGAAAAACTGTTTTTT
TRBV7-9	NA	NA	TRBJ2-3	CASFWDSEDTQYF	TGTGCCAGCTTTTGGGATTCAGAAGATACGCAGTATTTT
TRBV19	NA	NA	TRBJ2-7	CARARPYEQYF	TGTGCCAGGGCTAGACCCTACGAGCAGTACTTC
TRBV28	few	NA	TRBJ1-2	CASSLRVVYGYTF	TGTGCCAGCAGTTTACGGGTAGTCTATGGCTACACCTTC
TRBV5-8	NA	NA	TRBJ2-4	CASSLVLSENIQYF	TGTGCCAGCAGCTTGGTTCTCAGCGAAAACATTCAGTACTTC
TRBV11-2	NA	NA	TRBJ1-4	CASSSRQEPSPEKLFF	TGTGCCAGCAGCTCCCGACAGGAACCTTCTCCTGAAAAACTGTTTTTT
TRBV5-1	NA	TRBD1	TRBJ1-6	CASSFRDRGQGPLHF	TGCGCCAGCAGCTTCCGGGACAGGGGACAAGGGCCCCTCCACTTT
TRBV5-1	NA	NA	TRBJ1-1	CASSLAPGANTEAFF	TGCGCCAGCAGCTTGGCTCCAGGGGCGAACACTGAAGCTTTCTTT
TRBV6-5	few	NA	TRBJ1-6	CASSPSGGYNSPLHF	TGTGCCAGCAGCCCTTCGGGGGGTTATAATTCACCCCTCCACTTT
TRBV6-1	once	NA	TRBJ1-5	CASSEEGLGGWPQHF	TGTGCCAGCAGTGAAGAAGGTTTGGGCGGATGGCCCCAGCATTTT
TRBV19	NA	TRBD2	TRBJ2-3	CASSMGTGGRVDTQYF	TGTGCCAGTAGTATGGGGACGGGGGGGCGGGTCGATACGCAGTATTTT
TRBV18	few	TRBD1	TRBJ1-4	CASSPPGQGHEKLFF	TGTGCCAGCTCACCACCGGGACAGGGACATGAAAAACTGTTTTTT
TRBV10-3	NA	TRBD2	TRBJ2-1	CAISSLAGYNEQFF	TGTGCCATCAGTAGTCTAGCGGGATACAATGAGCAGTTCTTC
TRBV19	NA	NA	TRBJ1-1	CASSIQAGRAAEAFF	TGTGCCAGTAGTATTCAAGCGGGTAGGGCCGCTGAAGCTTTCTTT
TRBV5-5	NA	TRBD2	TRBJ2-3	CASSLLAGVPDTQYF	TGTGCCAGCAGCTTACTAGCGGGGGTGCCAGATACGCAGTATTTT
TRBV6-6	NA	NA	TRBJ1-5	CASSRGGSNQPQHF	TGTGCCAGCAGCCGGGGTGGTAGCAATCAGCCCCAGCATTTT
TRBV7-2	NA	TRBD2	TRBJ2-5	CASNLGGGETQYF	TGTGCCAGCAACCTCGGGGGGGGAGAGACCCAGTACTTC
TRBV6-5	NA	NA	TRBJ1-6	CASSTSAGTSSPLHF	TGTGCCAGCAGTACCTCCGCCGGGACTTCTTCACCCCTCCACTTT
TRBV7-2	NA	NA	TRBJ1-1	CASSLERTANTEAFF	TGTGCCAGCAGCTTAGAGAGGACAGCGAACACTGAAGCTTTCTTT
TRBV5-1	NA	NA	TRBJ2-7	CASSAGLRLEQYF	TGCGCCAGCAGCGCGGGACTCCGTCTCGAGCAGTACTTC
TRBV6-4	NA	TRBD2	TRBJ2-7	CASSLGTSGLYEQYF	TGTGCCAGCAGTTTGGGGACTAGCGGACTCTACGAGCAGTACTTC
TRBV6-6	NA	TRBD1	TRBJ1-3	CASSGQGGPSGNTIYF	TGTGCCAGCAGTGGACAGGGTGGTCCCTCTGGAAACACCATATATTTT
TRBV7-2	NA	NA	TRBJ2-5	CASSLGWGNTQETQYF	TGTGCCAGCAGCTTAGGATGGGGGAACACGCAAGAGACCCAGTACTTC
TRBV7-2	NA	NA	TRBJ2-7	CASSTGTHSYEQYF	TGTGCCAGCAGCACCGGGACACATTCCTACGAGCAGTACTTC
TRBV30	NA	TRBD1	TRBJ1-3	CAWSGQGGGNTIYF	TGTGCCTGGAGTGGACAGGGGGGCGGAAACACCATATATTTT
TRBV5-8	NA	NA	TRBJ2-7	CASSLTGLLYEQYF	TGTGCCAGCAGCTTGACAGGGCTTTTGTACGAGCAGTACTTC
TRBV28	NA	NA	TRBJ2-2	CASSSIGQNTGELFF	TGTGCCAGCAGTTCGATTGGACAGAACACCGGGGAGCTGTTTTTT
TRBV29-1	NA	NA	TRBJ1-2	CSVEDARDNYGYTF	TGCAGCGTTGAAGATGCCAGGGACAACTATGGCTACACCTTC
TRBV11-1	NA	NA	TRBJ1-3	CASSHQRISGNTIYF	TGTGCCAGCAGTCACCAGAGGATCTCTGGAAACACCATATATTTT
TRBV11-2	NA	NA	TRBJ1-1	CASSLGGPEAFF	TGTGCCAGCAGCCTGGGGGGACCAGAAGCTTTCTTT
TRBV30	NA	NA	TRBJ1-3	CAWSWAWGGEGTIYF	TGTGCCTGGAGTTGGGCTTGGGGGGGCGAAGGCACCATATATTTT
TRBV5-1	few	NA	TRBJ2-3	CASSLGLVLDTQYF	TGCGCCAGCAGCTTGGGGCTCGTCTTGGATACGCAGTATTTT
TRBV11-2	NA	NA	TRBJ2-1	CASSLDWASYNEQFF	TGTGCCAGCAGCCTTGACTGGGCCTCCTACAATGAGCAGTTCTTC
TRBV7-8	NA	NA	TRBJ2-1	CASSSLNPAGGNEQFF	TGTGCCAGCAGCTCCTTAAATCCAGCGGGCGGCAATGAGCAGTTCTTC
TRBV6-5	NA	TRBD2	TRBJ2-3	CASTEGTSGTDTQYF	TGTGCCAGCACCGAAGGGACTAGCGGCACAGATACGCAGTATTTT
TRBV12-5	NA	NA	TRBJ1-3	CASGLVEGGNTIYF	TGTGCTAGTGGTTTGGTAGAGGGGGGAAACACCATATATTTT
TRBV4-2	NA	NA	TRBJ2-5	CASSRTLAGSVQETQYF	TGTGCCAGCAGCCGGACACTAGCAGGATCCGTACAAGAGACCCAGTACTTC
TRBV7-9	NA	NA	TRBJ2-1	CASSLMAGGHEQFF	TGTGCCAGCAGCTTAATGGCAGGGGGGCATGAGCAGTTCTTC
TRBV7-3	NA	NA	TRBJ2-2	CASSANTGELFF	TGTGCCAGCAGCGCGAACACCGGGGAGCTGTTTTTT
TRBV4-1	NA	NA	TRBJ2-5	CASSGYGQLQETQYF	TGCGCCAGCAGCGGGTATGGACAGCTTCAAGAGACCCAGTACTTC
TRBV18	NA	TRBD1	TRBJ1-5	CASSENHRGEGPQHF	TGTGCCAGCTCGGAAAATCACAGGGGCGAAGGGCCCCAGCATTTT
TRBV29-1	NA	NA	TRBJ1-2	CSVVLHGRNYGYTF	TGCAGCGTTGTTCTCCACGGGCGGAACTATGGCTACACCTTC
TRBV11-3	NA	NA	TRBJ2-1	CASSQGGTGIPDEQFF	TGTGCCAGCAGCCAGGGGGGTACGGGGATCCCGGATGAGCAGTTCTTC
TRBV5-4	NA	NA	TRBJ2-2	CASSPGLIKNTGELFF	TGTGCCAGCAGCCCGGGACTTATAAAGAACACCGGGGAGCTGTTTTTT
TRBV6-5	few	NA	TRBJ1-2	CASRTLYGYTF	TGTGCCAGCAGAACCCTCTATGGCTACACCTTC
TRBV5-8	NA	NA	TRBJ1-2	CASSLNPGTLYYGYTF	TGTGCCAGCAGCTTGAATCCAGGGACCCTCTACTATGGCTACACCTTC
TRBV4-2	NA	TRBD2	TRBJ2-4	CASSQNSGGGNIQYF	TGTGCCAGCAGCCAGAATAGCGGGGGGGGAAACATTCAGTACTTC